Shown below are 14 T cell receptor beta chains from a single sample sequenced in a study of technical replicates of blood from several donors. Only in-frame clones appear in the TCRdb table, and some are missing; sequencing was by immunoSEQ multiplex PCR. This table has approximately 94,000 clones, 90% to 96% appearing once. The sequencing input was T cells isolated from PBMCs. The receptors originated from a human donor in good health.

V gene TRBV10-3 combines with J gene TRBJ2-7; TRBD1 aligns across 7 bases. The CDR3 is made up of 14 amino acids. V shed 6 bases and J 6 bases; nucleotides not matched to a gene: 11. CDR1 is ENHRY and CDR2 is SYGVKD in the germline V gene. Written as DNA, the CDR3 is TGTGCCATCAGGGAAACAGGGGATGGATTCGAGCAGTACTTC. This sequence encodes CAIRETGDGFEQYF.

V and J are TRBV29-1 and TRBJ1-1; 9 nucleotides line up with TRBD1. CDR1 and CDR2 (germline): SQVTM, ANQGSEA. The CDR3 covers 15 residues. The V gene end was trimmed by 8 bases and the J gene end by 2 bases; junction bases not matched to a gene: 12. CDR3 coding DNA: TGCAGCCTGACTTGGGACAGGGAGCTTAACACTGAAGCTTTCTTT. The encoded protein is CSLTWDRELNTEAFF.

V usage is TRBV7-2 and J usage is TRBJ2-7; 9 nucleotides align to TRBD1. V trimming: 1 base; J trimming: 9 bases; junction bases outside the gene matches: 7. The CDR3 spans 14 residues. Germline assignment: CDR1 SGHTA and CDR2 FQGNSA. CDR3 bases: TGTGCCAGCAGCTTAGTAGGACAGGGGTTCGCGCAGTACTTC. Its protein is CASSLVGQGFAQYF.

V and J are TRBV9 and TRBJ1-4; D gene ambiguous. CDR1 is SGDLS and CDR2 is YYNGEE in the germline V gene. The length of the CDR3 is 15 residues. Between the trimmed V and J ends, which lost 4 bases and 4 bases, there was a span of 14 bases. The CDR3 here is CASSPRAGNNEKLFF. CDR3 bases: TGTGCCAGCAGCCCAAGAGCAGGAAATAATGAAAAACTGTTTTTT. The whole variable domain, filled in from reference TRBV9 and TRBJ1-4, reads DSGVTQTPKHLITATGQRVTLRCSPRSGDLSVYWYQQSLDQGLQFLIQYYNGEERAKGNILERFSAQQFPDLHSELNLSSLELGDSALYFCASSPRAGNNEKLFFGSGTQLSVL.

This clone is a singleton in its sample. The V call is TRBV25-1, the J call TRBJ2-3; 7 bases line up with TRBD2. J gave up 4 bases and V 5 bases, and 9 bases lay outside the gene matches. The CDR3 has 15 amino acids. Germline CDR1 reads MGHDK; CDR2 reads SYGVNS. CDR3 residues: CASSPTGTKADTQYF. CDR3 nucleotide sequence: TGTGCCAGCAGTCCTACCGGGACTAAGGCAGATACGCAGTATTTT.

This rearrangement joins TRBV7-2 to TRBJ1-2; D may be TRBD1 (6 bases). The germline gives CDR1 SGHTA, CDR2 FQGNSA. Trimming took 5 bases from V and 1 from J, leaving 11 bases between them. The CDR3 is made up of 14 amino acids. In DNA form, the CDR3 reads TGTGCCAGCAGCCTGGGACACCTTAACTATGGCTACACCTTC. It codes for CASSLGHLNYGYTF.

The chain couples TRBV4-3 to TRBJ2-7, with 7 bases that match TRBD2. Germline-derived CDR1 and CDR2 are LGHNA and YSLEER. The trim removed 1 base at V and 0 bases at J, leaving 3 bases unmatched. The CDR3 loop spans 15 amino acids. The DNA of the CDR3 is TGCGCCAGCAGCCAAGCCGGGACTACCTCCTACGAGCAGTACTTC. Its translation: CASSQAGTTSYEQYF.

The chain links TRBV5-1 to TRBJ2-2; the match to TRBD1 covers 8 bases. V was clipped by 4 bases and J by 1 base; unmatched bases: 3. Germline CDR1 SGHRS, CDR2 YFSETQ. This CDR3 is built from 15 residues. The CDR3 bases are TGCGCCAGCAGCCTGGGACAGGTGAACACCGGGGAGCTGTTTTTT. Protein: CASSLGQVNTGELFF.

The V call is TRBV7-6, the J call TRBJ2-1; D is possibly TRBD2 (5 bases). CDR3 size: 15 residues. Germline V gene data show CDR1 as SGHVS and CDR2 as FNYEAQ. V was pared by 2 bases and J by 4 bases, with 12 bases between. The CDR3 loop is CASSLIRDLYNEQFF. CDR3 DNA: TGTGCCAGCAGCTTAATACGGGATCTATACAATGAGCAGTTCTTC.

The CDR3 DNA sequence: TGTGCCAGCGGAGCTGAGACCGGGGAGCTGTTTTTT. Its protein product is CASGAETGELFF. This chain links TRBV6-1 with TRBJ2-2, with no clear D. Germline V gene data show CDR1 as MNHNS and CDR2 as SASEGT. Trimming removed 8 bases at V and 5 bases at J, with 9 bases between. The CDR3 runs to 12 residues.

The V call is TRBV30, the J call TRBJ1-5; the match to TRBD1 covers 8 bases. CDR1 and CDR2 from the germline V gene are GTSNPN and SVGIG (reference sequence). This CDR3 has 16 residues. V was clipped by 4 bases and J by 2 bases; unmatched bases: 10. For the CDR3, the DNA is TGTGCCTGGAACGGACAGGGCTTTAGAGGCAATCAGCCCCAGCATTTT. This encodes CAWNGQGFRGNQPQHF.

The chain combines TRBV7-9 with TRBJ1-2; possible D gene TRBD1, 6 bases. This CDR3 is 15 amino acids long. Germline values: CDR1 SEHNR, CDR2 FQNEAQ (reference sequence). V was shortened by 1 base and J by 1 base, with 10 bases between the two germline ends. CDR3 amino acids: CASSLDGTSNYGYTF. CDR3 coding DNA: TGTGCCAGCAGCTTAGATGGGACAAGTAACTATGGCTACACCTTC. The full variable domain, rest sourced from reference TRBV7-9 and TRBJ1-2, is DTGVSQNPRHKITKRGQNVTFRCDPISEHNRLYWYRQTLGQGPEFLTYFQNEAQLEKSRLLSDRFSAERPKGSFSTLEIQRTEQGDSAMYLCASSLDGTSNYGYTFGSGTRLTVV.

This chain connects TRBV30 to TRBJ2-1; D not certain. CDR1 and CDR2 (germline): GTSNPN, SVGIG (reference sequence). The CDR3 spans 13 residues. The V and J ends lost 3 bases and 3 bases respectively, with 9 bases between them. The CDR3 reads CAWSPGFYNEQFF. CDR3 bases: TGTGCCTGGAGCCCCGGGTTCTACAATGAGCAGTTCTTC.

The rearrangement links TRBV10-3 to TRBJ2-1; TRBD2 matches at 9 bases. J lost 10 bases, V lost 2 bases, and 21 bases had no gene match. The CDR3 covers 19 residues. Germline V gene sequence: CDR1 ENHRY, CDR2 SYGVKD. The CDR3 sequence is CAISEPRGRPREGRIEQFF. In DNA, the CDR3 is TGTGCCATCAGTGAGCCCCGGGGGCGGCCGCGGGAGGGAAGGATAGAGCAGTTCTTC.